This T cell receptor beta chain came from a study of spatial heterogeneity in lung cancer. About the research overall: Raw sequencing reads included, on average, more than eight appearances of each unique TCR and UMI combination.

The CDR3 contains 14 residues. In germline, CDR1 is DFQATT, CDR2 SNEGSKA (reference sequence). Between the trimmed V and J ends, which lost 3 bases and 0 bases, there was a span of 10 bases. The time point was: sample taken at primary tumor resection. Tumor, nontumor lung or frozen PBMC supplied whole RNA that was sequenced unsorted. Donors were 55 to 75 untreated early-stage non-small cell lung cancer patients. In the library, each TCR cDNA molecule bore its own unique molecular identifier. One entry per CDR3 protein results from TCRdb running MiXCR on the 5' RACE reads. The sample lists just under 95,000 distinct CDR3 sequences; about 12% were seen once.

The clonotype was recovered from a male donor with early-stage non-small cell lung cancer. The chain joins TRBV20-1 to TRBJ2-3; D gene unclear. The input for sequencing was PBMCs, taken at surgery. CDR3 in DNA: TGCAGTGCTAGGGCCCTAGGGAGCACAGATACGCAGTATTTT. Translation: CSARALGSTDTQYF.